The source of this T cell receptor (beta chain) is a study of a mutant IDH1 vaccine in newly diagnosed glioma. Study as a whole: Vaccine administration was initiated 4-6 weeks following radiotherapy alone, or with temozolomide cycles.

Repertoires were generated with immunoSEQ multiplex PCR, while TCRdb's copy carries only in-frame clones and drops some. The data show roughly 21,000 clones, more than 70% seen once. Indicated time point: week 47, end of study. The study gave 300 ug of mutant IDH1 20-mer peptide per vaccine dose, with topical imiquimod. As regards this clone: What it recognizes is unknown.

The CDR3 is 14 residues long. V shed 3 bases and J shed 4 bases, with 12 bases lying between them. Germline assignment: CDR1 LNHDA and CDR2 SQIVND (reference sequence). This material consisted of PBMCs, taken from a glioma patient whose treatment included an IDH1 peptide vaccine. The rearrangement uses TRBV19 and TRBJ1-1; D unresolved. The sequence was collected from a man aged 40-50 years with glioma. CDR3 DNA: TGTGCCAGTAGTATGGCTAAGGGTGGCACTGAAGCTTTCTTT. Protein sequence: CASSMAKGGTEAFF.